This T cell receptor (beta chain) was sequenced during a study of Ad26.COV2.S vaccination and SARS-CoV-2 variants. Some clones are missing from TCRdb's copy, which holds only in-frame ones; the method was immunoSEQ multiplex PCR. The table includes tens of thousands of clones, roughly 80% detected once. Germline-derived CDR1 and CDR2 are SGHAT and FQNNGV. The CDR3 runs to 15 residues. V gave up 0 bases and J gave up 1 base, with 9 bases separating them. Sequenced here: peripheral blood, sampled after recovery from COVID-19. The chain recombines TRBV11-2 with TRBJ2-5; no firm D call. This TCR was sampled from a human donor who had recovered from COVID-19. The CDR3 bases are TGTGCCAGCAGCTTAGATCGGTACTCCCAAGAGACCCAGTACTTC. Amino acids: CASSLDRYSQETQYF. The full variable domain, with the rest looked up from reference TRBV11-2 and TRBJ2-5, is EAGVAQSPRYKIIEKRQSVAFWCNPISGHATLYWYQQILGQGPKLLIQFQNNGVVDDSQLPKDRFSAERLKGVDSTLKIQPAKLEDSAVYLCASSLDRYSQETQYFGPGTRLLVL.